This is a list of T cell receptor beta chains from one sample in a study of cytomegalovirus exposure and HLA in healthy donors. Measured with immunoSEQ multiplex PCR; TCRdb has only the in-frame clones, and not every one. Of some 150,000 clones in the sample, roughly 81% were seen once. Sequenced: PBMCs. Source of these receptors: a female donor in good health and CMV-seronegative. The CDR3 runs from the conserved cysteine through the conserved F or W. D genes are given only for firm matches.

J	V	D	CDR3
TRBJ2-1	TRBV6-5	.	CASSYSTQGRNEQFF
TRBJ2-1	TRBV10-3	TRBD2	CAISDVREGFGEQFF
TRBJ2-3	TRBV6-5	.	CASSYRREDTQYF
TRBJ1-1	TRBV5-5	.	CASSVEPNTEAFF
TRBJ1-2	TRBV30	TRBD1	CAWSGTGAQTFYGYTF
TRBJ2-1	TRBV11-2	.	CASSREFF
TRBJ1-1	TRBV28	TRBD1	CASSHRGPEAFF
TRBJ2-3	TRBV29-1	.	CSVPNSTDTQYF
TRBJ2-3	TRBV7-3	.	CASSLSRTDTQYF
TRBJ2-3	TRBV7-8	.	CASSSQGPSDTQYF
TRBJ2-1	TRBV7-3	TRBD2	CASSLKLAGGNEQFF
TRBJ2-5	TRBV11-2	TRBD2	CASSYSGRQEETQYF
TRBJ2-7	TRBV9	.	CASSVDRSSYEQYF
TRBJ1-2	TRBV9	TRBD1	CASSLRQGANYGYTF
TRBJ2-3	TRBV6-1	.	CASSVPRNFPTDTQYF
TRBJ1-1	TRBV7-6	.	CASSSVTGSTEAFF
TRBJ2-1	TRBV7-3	TRBD2	CASSSIAGARNEQFF
TRBJ2-7	TRBV7-9	TRBD1	CASSQPGQTYEQYF
TRBJ2-7	TRBV2	.	CASNQRLNTYEQYF
TRBJ2-3	TRBV2	TRBD2	CASSWTSGGAVDTQYF
TRBJ1-2	TRBV7-9	TRBD1	CASSSLGGLSNYGYTF
TRBJ1-5	TRBV6-5	.	CASSRDNSNQPQHF
TRBJ1-2	TRBV25-1	.	CASSGGLGQPGNYGYTF
TRBJ2-3	TRBV11-2	TRBD1	CASSSGQGAVDTQYF
TRBJ2-7	TRBV7-9	.	CASSLSGRASYEQYF
TRBJ2-2	TRBV25-1	TRBD1	CASSRTGAGGELFF